This is a list of T cell receptor beta chains from one sample in a study of Graves' ophthalmopathy and Graves' hyperthyroidism. TCRdb used MiXCR to reprocess the multiplex PCR reads, holding one entry per CDR3 protein. This table holds approximately 640,000 distinct CDR3 sequences, about 38% found once. Specimen: peripheral blood. The source is an adult man with Graves' ophthalmopathy. Both conserved end residues are part of each CDR3. Fields, in order: D gene, V gene, J gene, clone size, CDR3 DNA, CDR3 protein. A D gene is named only where the DNA matches it firmly. Expanded clones are given a class, and other clones once, few, many or no size at all.

>-|TRBV6-6|TRBJ1-5|many
TGTGCCAGCCAGGGTGGCAATCAGCCCCAGCATTTT
CASQGGNQPQHF
>-|TRBV20-1|TRBJ1-2|-
TGCAGTGCTATTTCAGCCTATGGCTACACCTTC
CSAISAYGYTF
>TRBD1|TRBV10-3|TRBJ2-6|few
TGTGCCAGCAGTTACTGGGACAGGCTTAGCTCTGGGGCCAACGTCCTGACTTTC
CASSYWDRLSSGANVLTF
>TRBD1|TRBV5-1|TRBJ2-5|-
TGCGCCAGCAGCTTGTACACTGGGACAGGGGGCGAGACCCAGTACTTC
CASSLYTGTGGETQYF
>-|TRBV5-1|TRBJ1-1|-
TGCGCCAGCAGCTTTACAGGGATCGGGGACACTGAAGCTTTCTTT
CASSFTGIGDTEAFF
>-|TRBV5-4|TRBJ1-2|-
TGTGCCAGCAGCTGGGGGGACCCACAGCGTGATGGATCTGGCTACACCTTC
CASSWGDPQRDGSGYTF
>-|TRBV4-1|TRBJ1-1|many
TGCGCCAGCAGCCAATGGGCCGTCAACACTGAAGCTTTCTTT
CASSQWAVNTEAFF
>-|TRBV15|TRBJ1-5|many
TGTGCCACCGGAGGGGAAAGAGGTCAGCCCCAGCATTTT
CATGGERGQPQHF
>-|TRBV6-1|TRBJ2-7|-
TGTGCCAGCAGTCCCCGGGACACCAACTCCGAGCAGTACTTC
CASSPRDTNSEQYF
>TRBD1|TRBV9|TRBJ2-5|-
TGTGCCAGCAGCGAACAGGGGACAGCACAAGAGACCCAGTACTTC
CASSEQGTAQETQYF
>-|TRBV10-3|TRBJ2-7|-
TGTGCCATCAGCGTTGGTGCCCCCAACTCCTACGAGCAGTACTTC
CAISVGAPNSYEQYF
>-|TRBV13|TRBJ1-3|many
TGTGCCAGCAGCCTGGACGGGCCAAGCTCTGGAAACACCATATATTTT
CASSLDGPSSGNTIYF
>-|TRBV20-1|TRBJ1-5|-
TGCAGTGCCCGACTATCAGCGGGAGGAGAGACCCAGCATTTT
CSARLSAGGETQHF
>-|TRBV19|TRBJ2-6|-
TGTGCCAGTAGTACCGGACAGACGGATTTCTCTGGGGCCAACGTCCTGACTTTC
CASSTGQTDFSGANVLTF
>-|TRBV15|TRBJ2-3|-
TGTGCCACCAGCAGAGATCGGGGGGCTGGCACAGATACGCAGTATTTT
CATSRDRGAGTDTQYF
>-|TRBV24-1|TRBJ2-2|many
TGTGCCACCAGTGATCCCATGGGCACCGGGGAGCTGTTTTTT
CATSDPMGTGELFF
>TRBD2|TRBV7-2|TRBJ2-2|many
TGTGCCAGCAGCTTCTTAGCGGGAGGATCCACCGGGGAGCTGTTTTTT
CASSFLAGGSTGELFF
>TRBD1|TRBV5-1|TRBJ2-6|few
TGCGCCAGCAGCTCGGGACAGGCCCTTTCTGGGGCCAACGTCCTGACTTTC
CASSSGQALSGANVLTF
>TRBD2|TRBV29-1|TRBJ2-3|-
TGCAGCGCACGGACTAGCGGGACAGCAGATACGCAGTATTTT
CSARTSGTADTQYF
>-|TRBV4-2|TRBJ1-1|-
TGTGCCAGCAGCCAAGGCAGCCTCGAAACTGAAGCTTTCTTT
CASSQGSLETEAFF
>-|TRBV11-2|TRBJ2-7|few
TGTGCCAGCAGCTTAGATAGACATTCACTCTACGAGCAGTACTTC
CASSLDRHSLYEQYF
>TRBD2|TRBV24-1|TRBJ2-5|-
TGTGCCACCAGTGATTCGAAGACTAGCGGGGTGACAAATGAGCAGTACTTC
CATSDSKTSGVTNEQYF